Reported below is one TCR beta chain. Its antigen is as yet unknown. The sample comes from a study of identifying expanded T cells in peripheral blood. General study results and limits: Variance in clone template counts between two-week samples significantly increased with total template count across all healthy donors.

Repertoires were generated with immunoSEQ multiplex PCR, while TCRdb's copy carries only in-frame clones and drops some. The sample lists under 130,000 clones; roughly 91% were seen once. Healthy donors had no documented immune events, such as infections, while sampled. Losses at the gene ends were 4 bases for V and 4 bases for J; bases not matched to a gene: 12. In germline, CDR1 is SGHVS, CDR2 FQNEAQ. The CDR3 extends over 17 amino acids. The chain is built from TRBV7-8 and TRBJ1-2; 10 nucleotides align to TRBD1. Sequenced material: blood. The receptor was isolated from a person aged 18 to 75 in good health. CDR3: CASSSRMTGGHVYGYTF. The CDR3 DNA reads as TGTGCCAGCAGCTCCCGGATGACAGGGGGCCACGTCTATGGCTACACCTTC.